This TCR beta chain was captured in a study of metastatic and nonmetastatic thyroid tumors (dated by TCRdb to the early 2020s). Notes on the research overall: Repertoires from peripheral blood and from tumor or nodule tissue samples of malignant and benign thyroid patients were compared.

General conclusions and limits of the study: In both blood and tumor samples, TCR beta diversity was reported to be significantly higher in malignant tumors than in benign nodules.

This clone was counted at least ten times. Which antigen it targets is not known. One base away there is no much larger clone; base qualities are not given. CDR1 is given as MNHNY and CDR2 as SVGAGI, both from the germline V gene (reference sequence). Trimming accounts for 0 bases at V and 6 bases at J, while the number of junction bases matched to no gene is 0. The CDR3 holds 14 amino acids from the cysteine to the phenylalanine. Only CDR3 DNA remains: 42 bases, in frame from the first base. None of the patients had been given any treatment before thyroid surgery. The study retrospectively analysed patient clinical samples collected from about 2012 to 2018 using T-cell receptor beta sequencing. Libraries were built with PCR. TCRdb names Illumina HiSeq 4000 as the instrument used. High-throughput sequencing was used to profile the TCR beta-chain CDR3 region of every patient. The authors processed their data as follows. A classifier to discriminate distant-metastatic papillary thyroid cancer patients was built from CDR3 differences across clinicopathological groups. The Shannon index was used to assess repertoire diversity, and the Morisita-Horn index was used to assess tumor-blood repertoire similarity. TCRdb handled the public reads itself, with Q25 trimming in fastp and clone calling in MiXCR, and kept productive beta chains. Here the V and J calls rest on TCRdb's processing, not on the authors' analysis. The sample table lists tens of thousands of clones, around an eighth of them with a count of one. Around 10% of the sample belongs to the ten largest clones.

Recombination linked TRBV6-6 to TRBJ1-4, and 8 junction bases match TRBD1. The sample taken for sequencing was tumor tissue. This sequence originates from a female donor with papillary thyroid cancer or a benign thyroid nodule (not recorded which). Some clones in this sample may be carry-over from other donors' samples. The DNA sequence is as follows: TGTGCCAGCAGTTACTCGACAGGGGATGAAAAACTGTTTTTT. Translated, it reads CASSYSTGDEKLFF.